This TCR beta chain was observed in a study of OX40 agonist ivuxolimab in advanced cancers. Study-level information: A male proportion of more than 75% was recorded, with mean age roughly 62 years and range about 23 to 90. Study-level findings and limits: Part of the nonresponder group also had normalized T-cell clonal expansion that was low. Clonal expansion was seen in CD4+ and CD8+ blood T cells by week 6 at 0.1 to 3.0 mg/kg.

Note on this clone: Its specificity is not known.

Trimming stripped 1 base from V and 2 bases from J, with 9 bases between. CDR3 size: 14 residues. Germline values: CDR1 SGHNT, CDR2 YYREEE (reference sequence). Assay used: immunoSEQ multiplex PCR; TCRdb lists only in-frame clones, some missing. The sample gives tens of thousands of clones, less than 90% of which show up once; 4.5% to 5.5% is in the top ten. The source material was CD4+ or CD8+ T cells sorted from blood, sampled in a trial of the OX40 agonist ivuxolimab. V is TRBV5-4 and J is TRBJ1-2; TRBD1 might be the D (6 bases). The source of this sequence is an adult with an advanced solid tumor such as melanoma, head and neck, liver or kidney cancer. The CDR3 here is CASSLSQGNYGYTF. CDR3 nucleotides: TGTGCCAGCAGCTTGTCCCAGGGGAACTATGGCTACACCTTC. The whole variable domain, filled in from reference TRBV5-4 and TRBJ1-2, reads ETGVTQSPTHLIKTRGQQVTLRCSSQSGHNTVSWYQQALGQGPQFIFQYYREEENGRGNFPPRFSGLQFPNYSSELNVNALELDDSALYLCASSLSQGNYGYTFGSGTRLTVV.